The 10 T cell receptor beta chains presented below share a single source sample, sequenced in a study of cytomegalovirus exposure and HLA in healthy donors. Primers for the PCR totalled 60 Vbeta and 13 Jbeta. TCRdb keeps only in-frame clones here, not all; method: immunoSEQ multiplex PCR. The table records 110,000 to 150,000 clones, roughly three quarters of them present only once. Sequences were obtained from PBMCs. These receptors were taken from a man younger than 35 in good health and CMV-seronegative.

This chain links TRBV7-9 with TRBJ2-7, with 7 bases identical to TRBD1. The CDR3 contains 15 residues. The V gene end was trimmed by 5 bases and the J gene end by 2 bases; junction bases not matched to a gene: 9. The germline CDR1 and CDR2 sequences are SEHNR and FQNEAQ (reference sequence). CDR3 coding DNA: TGTGCCAGCAGCGATTCAAGGGACAGCACCTACGAGCAGTACTTC. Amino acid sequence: CASSDSRDSTYEQYF.

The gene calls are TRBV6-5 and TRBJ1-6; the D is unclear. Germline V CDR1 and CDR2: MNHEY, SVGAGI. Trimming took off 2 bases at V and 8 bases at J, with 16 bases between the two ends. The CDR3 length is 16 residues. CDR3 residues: CASSYHERDEYSPLHF. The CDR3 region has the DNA TGTGCCAGCAGTTACCATGAACGGGATGAGTATTCACCCCTCCACTTT.

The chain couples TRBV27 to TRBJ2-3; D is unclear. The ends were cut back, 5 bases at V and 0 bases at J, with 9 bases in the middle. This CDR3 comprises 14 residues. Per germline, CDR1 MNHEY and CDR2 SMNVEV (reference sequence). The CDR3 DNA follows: TGTGCCAGCAGTCTCTCGACAAGCACAGATACGCAGTATTTT. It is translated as CASSLSTSTDTQYF.

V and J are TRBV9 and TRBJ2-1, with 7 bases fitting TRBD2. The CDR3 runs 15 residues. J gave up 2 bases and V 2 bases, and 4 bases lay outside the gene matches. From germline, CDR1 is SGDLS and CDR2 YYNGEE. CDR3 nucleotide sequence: TGTGCCAGCAGCGTTGGCGGGAGCGCCTACAATGAGCAGTTCTTC. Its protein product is CASSVGGSAYNEQFF.

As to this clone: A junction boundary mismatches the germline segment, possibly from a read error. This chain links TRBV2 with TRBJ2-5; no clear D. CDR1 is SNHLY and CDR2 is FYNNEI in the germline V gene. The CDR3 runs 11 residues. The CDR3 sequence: CASSDQETQYF. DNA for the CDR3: TGTGCTAGCAGTGACCAGGAGACCCAGTACTTC.

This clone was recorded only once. Written as DNA, the CDR3 is TGCGCCACCAGAAGTCAGGGGGCGGTCACTGAAGCTTTCTTT. It yields the protein CATRSQGAVTEAFF. This rearrangement joins TRBV5-1 to TRBJ1-1; 8 nucleotides line up with TRBD1. With 9 bases clipped from V and 4 bases from J, the junction kept 11 bases outside the gene matches. Germline V gene lookup returns CDR1 SGHRS and CDR2 YFSETQ. This CDR3 has 14 residues.

The DNA of the CDR3 is TGCGCCAGCAGCCAATGGCCTAGCGGGGGCCAAGAGACCCAGTACTTC. It translates to CASSQWPSGGQETQYF. The V and J genes are TRBV4-1 and TRBJ2-5, with TRBD2 matching 10 bases. The CDR3 sequence is 16 residues long. V trimming: 2 bases; J trimming: 1 base; junction bases outside the gene matches: 4. The germline CDR1 and CDR2 sequences are MGHRA and YSYEKL.

The CDR3 DNA follows: TGCGCCAGCAGCTTGGATCGGGGTAAAGGAAACACCATATATTTT. As protein: CASSLDRGKGNTIYF. V and J are TRBV5-1 and TRBJ1-3; no definite D call. Trimming pared 0 bases from V and 4 bases from J, leaving 11 bases between. CDR1 is SGHRS and CDR2 is YFSETQ in the germline V gene. The CDR3 extends over 15 amino acids. Full variable domain (remainder filled in from reference TRBV5-1 and TRBJ1-3): KAGVTQTPRYLIKTRGQQVTLSCSPISGHRSVSWYQQTPGQGLQFLFEYFSETQRNKGNFPGRFSGRQFSNSRSEMNVSTLELGDSALYLCASSLDRGKGNTIYFGEGSWLTVV.

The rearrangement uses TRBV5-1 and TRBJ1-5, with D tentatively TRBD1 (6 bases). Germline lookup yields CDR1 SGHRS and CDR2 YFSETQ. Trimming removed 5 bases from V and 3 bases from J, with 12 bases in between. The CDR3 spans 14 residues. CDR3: CASSEQGANQPQHF. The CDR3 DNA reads TGCGCCAGCAGTGAACAGGGTGCCAATCAGCCCCAGCATTTT.

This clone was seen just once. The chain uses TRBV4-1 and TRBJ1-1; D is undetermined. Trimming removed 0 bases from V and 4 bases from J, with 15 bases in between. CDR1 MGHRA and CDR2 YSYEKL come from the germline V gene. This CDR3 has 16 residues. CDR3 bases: TGCGCCAGCAGCCAAGATTGGAGAGAAGAAGGCACTGAAGCTTTCTTT. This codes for CASSQDWREEGTEAFF.